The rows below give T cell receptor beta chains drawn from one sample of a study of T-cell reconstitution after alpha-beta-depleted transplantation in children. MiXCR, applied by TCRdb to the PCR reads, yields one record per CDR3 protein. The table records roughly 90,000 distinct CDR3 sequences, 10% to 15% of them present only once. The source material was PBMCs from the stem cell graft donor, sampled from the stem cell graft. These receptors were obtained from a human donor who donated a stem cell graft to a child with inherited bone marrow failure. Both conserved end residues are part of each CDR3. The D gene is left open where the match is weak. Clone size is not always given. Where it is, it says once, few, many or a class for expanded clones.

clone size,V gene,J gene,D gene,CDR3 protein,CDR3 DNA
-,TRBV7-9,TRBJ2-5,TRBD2,CASSFLAGGNETQYF,TGTGCCAGCAGCTTTCTAGCGGGAGGAAATGAGACCCAGTACTTC
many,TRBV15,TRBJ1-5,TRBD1,CATSRELPGTGGQPQHF,TGTGCCACCAGCAGAGAACTTCCCGGGACAGGAGGTCAGCCCCAGCATTTT
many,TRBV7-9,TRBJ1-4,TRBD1,CASSLTGEGSEKLFF,TGTGCCAGCAGCTTAACAGGGGAGGGAAGTGAAAAACTGTTTTTT
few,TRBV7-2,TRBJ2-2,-,CASSENRVLGGAGELFF,TGTGCCAGCAGCGAGAACAGGGTCCTTGGGGGCGCCGGGGAGCTGTTTTTT
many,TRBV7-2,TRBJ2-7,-,CASSLEAAWNYEQYF,TGTGCCAGCAGCTTAGAGGCCGCCTGGAACTACGAGCAGTACTTC
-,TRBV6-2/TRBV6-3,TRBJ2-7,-,CASESFNGFTYEQYF,TGTGCCAGCGAGTCATTTAACGGGTTCACCTACGAGCAGTACTTC
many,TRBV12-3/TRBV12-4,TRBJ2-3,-,CASRDPRIDTQYF,TGTGCCAGCAGGGATCCTCGGATAGATACGCAGTATTTT
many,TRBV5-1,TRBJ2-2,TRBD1,CASSLRTGRTGELFF,TGCGCCAGCAGCTTGAGGACAGGGCGAACCGGGGAGCTGTTTTTT
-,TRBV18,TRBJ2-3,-,CASSPFEADTQYF,TGTGCCAGCTCACCCTTCGAAGCAGATACGCAGTATTTT
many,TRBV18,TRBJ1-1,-,CASSPLHLGTEAFF,TGTGCCAGCTCACCCTTACATTTGGGAACTGAAGCTTTCTTT
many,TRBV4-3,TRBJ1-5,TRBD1,CASSQDTGTGNNQPQHF,TGCGCCAGCAGCCAAGATACCGGGACAGGCAACAATCAGCCCCAGCATTTT
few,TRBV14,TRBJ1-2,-,CASSRRIEPYGYTF,TGTGCCAGCAGCAGGCGGATCGAACCCTATGGCTACACCTTC
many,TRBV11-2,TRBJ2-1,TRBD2,CASTPRVAGDNEQFF,TGTGCCAGCACCCCCCGGGTAGCGGGGGACAATGAGCAGTTCTTC
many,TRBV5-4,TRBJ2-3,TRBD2,CASSLGLAGVTDTQYF,TGTGCCAGCAGCTTGGGACTAGCGGGAGTCACAGATACGCAGTATTTT
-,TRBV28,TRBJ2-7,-,CASTLGQGLPGVYEQYF,TGTGCCAGCACCCTGGGCCAGGGGCTCCCTGGGGTCTACGAGCAGTACTTC
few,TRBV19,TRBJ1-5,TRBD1,CASSRAGGRQPQHF,TGTGCCAGTAGTCGGGCAGGGGGGCGACAGCCCCAGCATTTT
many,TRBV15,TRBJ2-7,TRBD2,CATSLLAGPSYEQYF,TGTGCCACCAGCCTCTTAGCGGGTCCGTCCTACGAGCAGTACTTC
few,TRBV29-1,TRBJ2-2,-,CSVPGGRGTGELFF,TGCAGCGTTCCAGGGGGGCGCGGCACCGGGGAGCTGTTTTTT
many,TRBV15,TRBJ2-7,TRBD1,CATSRVAGGYEQYF,TGTGCCACCAGCAGAGTCGCAGGGGGCTACGAGCAGTACTTC
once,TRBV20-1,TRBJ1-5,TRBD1,CSSRVLDRGRGNQPQHF,TGCAGCTCTAGAGTTTTAGACAGGGGACGCGGCAATCAGCCCCAGCATTTT
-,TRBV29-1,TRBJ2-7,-,CSVEDLGYEQYF,TGCAGCGTTGAAGATCTGGGCTACGAGCAGTACTTC
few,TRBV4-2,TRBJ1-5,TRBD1,CASSPAGTGTVYSNQPQHF,TGTGCCAGCAGCCCTGCCGGGACAGGGACGGTGTACAGCAATCAGCCCCAGCATTTT
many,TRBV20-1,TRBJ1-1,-,CSARYQGSTEAFF,TGCAGTGCTAGATACCAGGGGTCCACTGAAGCTTTCTTT
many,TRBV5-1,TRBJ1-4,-,CASSLGAAETEKLFF,TGCGCCAGCAGCTTGGGGGCGGCAGAAACCGAAAAACTGTTTTTT
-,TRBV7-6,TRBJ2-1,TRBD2,CASRGLAGPQFF,TGTGCCAGCAGGGGACTAGCGGGACCGCAGTTCTTC
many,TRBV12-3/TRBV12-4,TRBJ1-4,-,CASSLGGGVEKLFF,TGTGCCAGCAGTTTAGGAGGGGGAGTAGAAAAACTGTTTTTT
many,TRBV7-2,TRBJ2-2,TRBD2,CASSSLAGVTGELFF,TGTGCCAGCAGCTCTCTAGCGGGAGTCACCGGGGAGCTGTTTTTT
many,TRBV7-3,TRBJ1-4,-,CASSLVLEKLFF,TGTGCCAGCAGCTTAGTGCTCGAAAAACTGTTTTTT
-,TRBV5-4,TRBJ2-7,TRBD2,CASSRREGASYEQYF,TGTGCCAGCAGCCGGAGGGAGGGAGCTTCTTACGAGCAGTACTTC
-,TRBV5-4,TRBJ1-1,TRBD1,CASSLAGQGENTEAFF,TGTGCCAGCAGCTTGGCAGGACAGGGGGAAAACACTGAAGCTTTCTTT
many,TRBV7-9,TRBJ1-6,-,CASSKSPLHF,TGTGCCAGCAGCAAGTCACCCCTCCACTTT
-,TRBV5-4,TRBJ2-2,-,CASSLRHTGELFF,TGTGCCAGCAGCTTGAGACATACCGGGGAGCTGTTTTTT
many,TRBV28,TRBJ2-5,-,CASREASRWGTQYF,TGTGCCAGCAGAGAGGCCTCGCGGTGGGGGACCCAGTACTTC
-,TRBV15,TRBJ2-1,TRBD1,CATTQDRGLASASNEQFF,TGTGCCACCACCCAGGACAGGGGGCTGGCTAGCGCGAGCAATGAGCAGTTCTTC
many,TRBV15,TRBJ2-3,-,CATSRASFPTDTQYF,TGTGCCACCAGCAGAGCTAGTTTTCCCACAGATACGCAGTATTTT
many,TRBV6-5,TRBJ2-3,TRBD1,CASSQTTGADTQYF,TGTGCCAGCAGTCAGACGACAGGGGCAGATACGCAGTATTTT
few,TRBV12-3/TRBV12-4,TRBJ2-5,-,CASSRSGLKETQYF,TGTGCCAGCAGTAGAAGCGGATTAAAAGAGACCCAGTACTTC
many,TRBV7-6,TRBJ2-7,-,CASSLAVRETYEQYF,TGTGCCAGCAGCTTAGCGGTCAGGGAGACCTACGAGCAGTACTTC
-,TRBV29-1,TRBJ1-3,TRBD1,CSVAGDRSGGNTIYF,TGCAGCGTTGCCGGGGACAGGTCAGGTGGAAACACCATATATTTT
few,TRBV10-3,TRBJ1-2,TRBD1,CAISGGTGDGYTF,TGTGCCATCAGTGGAGGGACAGGGGATGGCTACACCTTC
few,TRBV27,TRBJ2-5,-,CASSLRQRGQETQYF,TGTGCCAGCAGTTTGCGACAGAGAGGACAAGAGACCCAGTACTTC
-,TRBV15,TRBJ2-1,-,CATSRFGLDGNEQFF,TGTGCCACCAGCAGGTTCGGGCTTGACGGGAATGAGCAGTTCTTC
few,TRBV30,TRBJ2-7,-,CAWTPGGPPYEQYF,TGTGCCTGGACCCCTGGGGGGCCCCCCTACGAGCAGTACTTC
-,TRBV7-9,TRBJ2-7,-,CASSHRRDGDEQYF,TGTGCCAGCAGCCACCGCCGGGACGGGGACGAGCAGTACTTC
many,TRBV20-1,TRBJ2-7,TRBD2,CSARAGTSGGFGEQYF,TGCAGTGCTAGAGCCGGGACTAGCGGGGGCTTTGGCGAGCAGTACTTC
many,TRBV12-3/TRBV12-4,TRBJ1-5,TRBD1,CASSLGGGGNQPQHF,TGTGCCAGCAGTTTGGGAGGGGGCGGCAATCAGCCCCAGCATTTT
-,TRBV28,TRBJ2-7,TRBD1,CASSGQGLPWEQYF,TGTGCCAGCAGTGGACAGGGGCTGCCTTGGGAGCAGTACTTC
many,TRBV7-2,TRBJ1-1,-,CASSLGAWGTEAFF,TGTGCCAGCAGCTTAGGGGCATGGGGCACTGAAGCTTTCTTT
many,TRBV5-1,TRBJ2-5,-,CASSLDREGKTQYF,TGCGCCAGCAGCTTGGACCGGGAAGGGAAGACCCAGTACTTC
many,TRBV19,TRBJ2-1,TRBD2,CASSFGTSGAAYNEQFF,TGTGCCAGTAGTTTTGGAACTAGCGGGGCTGCCTACAATGAGCAGTTCTTC
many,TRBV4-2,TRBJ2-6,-,CASSQALGGAGANVLTF,TGTGCCAGCAGCCAAGCCCTAGGGGGGGCTGGGGCCAACGTCCTGACTTTC
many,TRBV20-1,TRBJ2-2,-,CSARPGLRLSGELFF,TGCAGTGCTAGGCCGGGGTTAAGGCTATCCGGGGAGCTGTTTTTT
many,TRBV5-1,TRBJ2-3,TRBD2,CASSTSGDSTDTQYF,TGCGCCAGCTCAACTAGCGGAGACAGCACAGATACGCAGTATTTT
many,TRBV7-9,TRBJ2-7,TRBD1,CASSPPTGGGYEQYF,TGTGCCAGCAGCCCCCCGACAGGGGGAGGCTACGAGCAGTACTTC
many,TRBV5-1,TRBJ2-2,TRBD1,CASSLAWDRVTGELFF,TGCGCCAGCAGCTTGGCGTGGGACAGGGTCACCGGGGAGCTGTTTTTT
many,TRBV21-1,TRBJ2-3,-,CASSKWGRETQYF,TGTGCCAGCAGCAAATGGGGCAGGGAGACGCAGTATTTT
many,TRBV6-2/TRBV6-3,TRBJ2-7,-,CASRTRLLSYEQYF,TGTGCCAGCAGGACCCGGCTCCTCTCCTACGAGCAGTACTTC
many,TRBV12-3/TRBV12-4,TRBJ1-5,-,CASSSLGSPGPSNQPQHF,TGTGCCAGCAGTTCGTTGGGATCTCCGGGACCGAGCAATCAGCCCCAGCATTTT